The source of this T cell receptor beta chain is a study of blood T cell repertoires in COVID-19. Study in general: The samples span acute and convalescent COVID-19 from the United States, Italy and Spain. The analysed material was cDNA or gDNA that came from T cells, B-cell-depleted T cells, or PBMCs.

In the authors' workflow: For nucleated cells, counts were estimated from reference gene primer amplification. The data were produced by immunoSEQ multiplex PCR, yet TCRdb's version contains in-frame clones alone and is incomplete. The V and J calls and clone size come from that table; D and trimming were worked out from the DNA. This sample has 100,000 to 150,000 clones, with more than 75% found just once. The CDR3 is 13 amino acids. CDR1 and CDR2 (germline): MGHRA, YSYEKL. V lost 3 bases to trimming and J lost 8 bases, with 13 bases between them. This clone was detected once. The chain is built from TRBV4-1 and TRBJ1-2, with D unresolved. Sequences were obtained from peripheral blood. The TCR sequence derives from a woman between 65 and 79 years old with acute or convalescent COVID-19. The CDR3 DNA reads TGCGCCAGCAGCCATCTAGACCACGGCGGCTACACCTTC. Translating it yields CASSHLDHGGYTF.